Listed below are T cell receptor beta chains from one sample, sequenced in a study of graft-versus-host responses after intestinal transplantation. For these receptors, no antigen is known. Only in-frame clones appear in the TCRdb table, and some are missing; sequencing was by immunoSEQ multiplex PCR. The sample lists some 110,000 clones, about 92% occurring once. Here the sequenced sample was unstimulated CD4+ T cells sorted from spleen or lymph node cells, taken before transplant. These receptors came from a human donor who was the organ donor for an intestinal transplant. Each CDR3 is given with its conserved first and last residue. D genes are given only for firm matches.

J gene: TRBJ2-1
V gene: TRBV27
D gene: .
CDR3 protein: CASSLEAGWYNEQFF
CDR3 DNA: TGTGCCAGCAGTTTAGAGGCAGGGTGGTATAATGAGCAGTTCTTC

J gene: TRBJ2-3
V gene: TRBV7-3
D gene: .
CDR3 protein: CASSLQPSTDTQYF
CDR3 DNA: TGTGCCAGCAGCTTACAGCCGAGCACAGATACGCAGTATTTT

J gene: TRBJ1-2
V gene: TRBV6-1
D gene: .
CDR3 protein: CASSVAPNYGYTF
CDR3 DNA: TGTGCCAGCAGTGTGGCACCTAACTATGGCTACACCTTC

J gene: TRBJ2-4
V gene: TRBV2
D gene: TRBD2
CDR3 protein: CASSPPLGLAGLNIQYF
CDR3 DNA: TGTGCCAGCAGTCCCCCGCTAGGGCTAGCGGGCTTAAACATTCAGTACTTC

J gene: TRBJ2-7
V gene: TRBV13
D gene: .
CDR3 protein: CASSLRASVSYEQYF
CDR3 DNA: TGTGCCAGCAGCCTGCGGGCCTCCGTCTCCTACGAGCAGTACTTC

J gene: TRBJ2-7
V gene: TRBV7-2
D gene: TRBD1
CDR3 protein: CASSLTGGYEQYF
CDR3 DNA: TGTGCCAGCAGCTTGACAGGGGGCTACGAGCAGTACTTC

J gene: TRBJ2-2
V gene: TRBV27
D gene: TRBD1
CDR3 protein: CASRRTGDTGELFF
CDR3 DNA: TGTGCCAGCCGACGGACAGGGGACACCGGGGAGCTGTTTTTT

J gene: TRBJ2-7
V gene: TRBV7-9
D gene: .
CDR3 protein: CASSLDGLLPYEQYF
CDR3 DNA: TGTGCCAGCAGCTTAGACGGACTACTCCCCTACGAGCAGTACTTC

J gene: TRBJ2-7
V gene: TRBV7-9
D gene: TRBD2
CDR3 protein: CASSRSGRVYEQYF
CDR3 DNA: TGTGCCAGCAGCCGTAGCGGGAGGGTGTACGAGCAGTACTTC

J gene: TRBJ2-1
V gene: TRBV11-2
D gene: .
CDR3 protein: CASSFETGVGNEQFF
CDR3 DNA: TGTGCCAGCAGCTTCGAGACGGGAGTGGGCAATGAGCAGTTCTTC

J gene: TRBJ2-3
V gene: TRBV4-1
D gene: TRBD2
CDR3 protein: CASSQVPLSGRDKNTDTQYF
CDR3 DNA: TGCGCCAGCAGCCAAGTACCCCTTAGCGGGAGAGACAAAAACACAGATACGCAGTATTTT